Described below is a single TCR beta chain sequence and its context. The assay was immunoSEQ multiplex PCR, and TCRdb's table has in-frame clones only and misses some. The table shows roughly 2.6 million clones, with over 85% occurring only once. This entry belongs to a study of shared clonotypes between healthy human individuals. Every contributor of samples was a Caucasian grown-up residing in Nashville, Tennessee. Negatively enriched CD4+ T cells were divided by CD45RA into naive and memory. V gave up 5 bases and J gave up 0 bases, with 17 bases separating them. The CDR3 is made up of 16 amino acids. CDR1 is SGHTA and CDR2 is FQGNSA in the germline V gene.

This receptor was taken from a man between 18 and 35 years old in good health. The chain joins TRBV7-2 to TRBJ2-7; possibly TRBD1 for D (5 bases). Input material: naive CD4+ T cells sorted from blood. Subset: CD45RA+ positively selected. The CDR3 coding sequence is TGTGCCAGCAGCCTTTGGGGCCCTCCGAGCTCCTACGAGCAGTACTTC. Encoded protein: CASSLWGPPSSYEQYF.